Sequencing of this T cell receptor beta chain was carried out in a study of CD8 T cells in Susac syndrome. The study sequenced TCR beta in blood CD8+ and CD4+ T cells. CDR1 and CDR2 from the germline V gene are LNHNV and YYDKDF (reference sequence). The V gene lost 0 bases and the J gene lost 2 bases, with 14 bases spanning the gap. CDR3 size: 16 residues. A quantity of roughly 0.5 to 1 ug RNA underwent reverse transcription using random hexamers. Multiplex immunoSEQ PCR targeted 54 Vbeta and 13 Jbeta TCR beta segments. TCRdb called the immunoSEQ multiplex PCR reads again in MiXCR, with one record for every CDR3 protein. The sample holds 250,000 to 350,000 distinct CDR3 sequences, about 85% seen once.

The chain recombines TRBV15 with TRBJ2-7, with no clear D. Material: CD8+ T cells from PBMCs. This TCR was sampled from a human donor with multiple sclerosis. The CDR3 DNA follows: TGTGCCACCAGCAGAGAAGGTAGTCGGTGGACCTACGAGCAGTACTTC. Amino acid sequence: CATSREGSRWTYEQYF.